This T cell receptor (beta chain) was sequenced for a study of cytomegalovirus exposure and HLA in healthy donors. Study-wide findings and caveats: Compared with the approximately 680-donor mean, an Asian-associated ancestry cluster reportedly had fewer N-insertions, according to a later analysis.

In the case of this clone: Its antigen remains unknown.

This CDR3 comprises 14 residues. Germline V gene data show CDR1 as SGHTA and CDR2 as FQGNSA. Deletions cut 5 bases from V and 6 bases from J, with 14 bases between. The PCR used 60 Vbeta and 13 Jbeta primers. Clones were sequenced by immunoSEQ multiplex PCR, and TCRdb holds only the in-frame ones, with some missing. Of roughly 44,000 clones listed, 65% to 85% are singletons. Material: PBMCs. This clonotype was obtained from a man aged 45-65 years in good health and CMV-seronegative. J is TRBJ1-5 and V is TRBV7-2; a weak D match, TRBD1 (5 bases). The CDR3 nucleotides are TGTGCCAGCAGCCAAGAAAGGGGATCTCAGCCCCAGCATTTT. This translates into CASSQERGSQPQHF.